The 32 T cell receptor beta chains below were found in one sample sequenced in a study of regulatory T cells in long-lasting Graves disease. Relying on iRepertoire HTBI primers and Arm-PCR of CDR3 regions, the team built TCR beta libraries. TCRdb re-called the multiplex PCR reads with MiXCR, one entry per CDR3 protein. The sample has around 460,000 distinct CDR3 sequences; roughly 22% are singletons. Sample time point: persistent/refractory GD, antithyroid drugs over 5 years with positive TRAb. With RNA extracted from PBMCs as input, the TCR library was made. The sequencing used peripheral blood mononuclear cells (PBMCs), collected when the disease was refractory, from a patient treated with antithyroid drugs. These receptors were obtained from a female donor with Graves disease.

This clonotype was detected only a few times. The CDR3 bases are TGTGCCACCAGCAGAGATCTGGCCGGGGAGCTGTTTTTT. Its translation: CATSRDLAGELFF. V and J are TRBV15 and TRBJ2-2; D uncertain. Deletions cut 0 bases from V and 6 bases from J, with 5 bases between. Germline CDR1 LNHNV, CDR2 YYDKDF (reference sequence). CDR3 length equals 13 residues.

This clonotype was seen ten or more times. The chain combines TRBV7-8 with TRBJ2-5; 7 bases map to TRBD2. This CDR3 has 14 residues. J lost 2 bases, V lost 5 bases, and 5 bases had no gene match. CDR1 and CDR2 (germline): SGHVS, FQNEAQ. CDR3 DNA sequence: TGTGCCAGCAGCACCCCGCGGGGGCAAGAGACCCAGTACTTC. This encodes CASSTPRGQETQYF.

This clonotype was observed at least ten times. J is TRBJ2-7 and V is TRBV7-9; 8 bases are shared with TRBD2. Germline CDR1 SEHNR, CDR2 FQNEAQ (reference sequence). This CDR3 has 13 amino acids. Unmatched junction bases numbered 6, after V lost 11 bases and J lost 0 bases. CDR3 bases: TGTGCCTCTGGACTAGCCTTCTCCTACGAGCAGTACTTC. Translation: CASGLAFSYEQYF.

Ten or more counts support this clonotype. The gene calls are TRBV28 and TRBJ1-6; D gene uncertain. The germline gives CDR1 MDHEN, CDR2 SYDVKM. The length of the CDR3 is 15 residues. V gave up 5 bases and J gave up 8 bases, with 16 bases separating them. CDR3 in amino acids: CASSQRYDGDSPLHF. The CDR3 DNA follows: TGTGCCAGCAGTCAACGATACGACGGGGATTCACCCCTCCACTTT.

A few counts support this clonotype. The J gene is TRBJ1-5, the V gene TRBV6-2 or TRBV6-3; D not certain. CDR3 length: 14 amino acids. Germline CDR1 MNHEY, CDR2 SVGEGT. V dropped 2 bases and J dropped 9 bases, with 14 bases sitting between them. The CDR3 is CASSYGEGGRPQHF. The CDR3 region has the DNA TGTGCCAGCAGTTACGGGGAGGGAGGTCGGCCCCAGCATTTT.

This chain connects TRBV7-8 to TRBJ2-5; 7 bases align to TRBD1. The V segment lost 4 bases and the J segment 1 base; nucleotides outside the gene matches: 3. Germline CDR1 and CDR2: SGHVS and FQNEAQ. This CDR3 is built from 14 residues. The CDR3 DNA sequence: TGTGCCAGCAGCTCCAGACAGGGCCAAGAGACCCAGTACTTC. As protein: CASSSRQGQETQYF.

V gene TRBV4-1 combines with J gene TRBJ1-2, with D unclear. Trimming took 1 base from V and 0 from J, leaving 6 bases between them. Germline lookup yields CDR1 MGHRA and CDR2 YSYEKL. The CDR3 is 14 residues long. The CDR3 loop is CASSQVNTNYGYTF. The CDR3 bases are TGCGCCAGCAGCCAAGTCAACACTAACTATGGCTACACCTTC.

In DNA form, the CDR3 reads TGTGCCAGCAGGCCCGGGTACTATGGCTACACCTTC. This encodes CASRPGYYGYTF. This sequence joins TRBV27 and TRBJ1-2; D gene ambiguous. Trimming pared 6 bases from V and 3 bases from J, leaving 8 bases between. Germline V lookup: CDR1 MNHEY, CDR2 SMNVEV (reference sequence). The CDR3 consists of 12 residues.

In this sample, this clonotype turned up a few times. This chain's CDR3 is CASSFKGLGSANEKLFF. The CDR3 DNA reads as TGTGCCAGCAGCTTCAAAGGATTGGGGAGCGCTAATGAAAAACTGTTTTTT. This chain uses TRBV5-6 with TRBJ1-4; D is undetermined. The length of the CDR3 is 17 residues. Germline V gene data show CDR1 as SGHDT and CDR2 as YYEEEE. V shed 2 bases and J shed 3 bases, with 17 bases lying between them.

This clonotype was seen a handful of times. CDR3 sequence: CSVDSRMSGGAYEQYF. In DNA, the CDR3 is TGCAGCGTTGACTCCCGAATGAGCGGGGGGGCCTACGAGCAGTACTTC. The rearrangement links TRBV29-1 to TRBJ2-7; TRBD2 agrees at 10 bases. Germline lookup yields CDR1 SQVTM and CDR2 ANQGSEA. The CDR3 is 16 amino acids. V shed 3 bases, J shed 2 bases, and the junction held 10 bases outside the gene matches.

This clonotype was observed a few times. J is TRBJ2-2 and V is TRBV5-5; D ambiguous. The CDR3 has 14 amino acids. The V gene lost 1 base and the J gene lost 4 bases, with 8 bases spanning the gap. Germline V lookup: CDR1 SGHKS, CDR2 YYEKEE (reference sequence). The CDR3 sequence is CASSLPRTTGELFF. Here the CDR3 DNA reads TGTGCCAGCAGCTTGCCCCGGACCACCGGGGAGCTGTTTTTT.

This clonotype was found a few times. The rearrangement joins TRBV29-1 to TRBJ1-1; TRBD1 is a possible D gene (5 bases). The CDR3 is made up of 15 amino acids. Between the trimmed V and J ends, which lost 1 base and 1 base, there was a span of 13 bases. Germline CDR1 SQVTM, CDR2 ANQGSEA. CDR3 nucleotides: TGCAGCGTTGAAGCAAGGGGTCGCGGGAACACTGAAGCTTTCTTT. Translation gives CSVEARGRGNTEAFF. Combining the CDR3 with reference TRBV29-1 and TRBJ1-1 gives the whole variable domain SAVISQKPSRDICQRGTSLTIQCQVDSQVTMMFWYRQQPGQSLTLIATANQGSEATYESGFVIDKFPISRPNLTFSTLTVSNMSPEDSSIYLCSVEARGRGNTEAFFGQGTRLTVV.

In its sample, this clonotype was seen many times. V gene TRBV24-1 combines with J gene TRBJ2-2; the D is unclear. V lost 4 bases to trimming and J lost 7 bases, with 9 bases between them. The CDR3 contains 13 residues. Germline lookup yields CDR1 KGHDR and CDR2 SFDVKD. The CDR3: CATSEIKLGELFF. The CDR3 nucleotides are TGTGCCACCAGTGAAATTAAGCTCGGGGAGCTGTTTTTT.

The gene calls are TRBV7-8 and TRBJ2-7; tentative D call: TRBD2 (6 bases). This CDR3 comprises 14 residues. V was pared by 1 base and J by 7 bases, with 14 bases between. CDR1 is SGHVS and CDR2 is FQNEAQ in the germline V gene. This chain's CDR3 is CASSLVWGDSEQYF. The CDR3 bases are TGTGCCAGCAGCTTAGTATGGGGGGACTCGGAGCAGTACTTC.

The CDR3 nucleotides read TGTGCCAGCAGCTTATTGAACAGGAGGAACACTGAAGCTTTCTTT. Protein sequence: CASSLLNRRNTEAFF. The V call is TRBV7-9, the J call TRBJ1-1; D is perhaps TRBD1 (5 bases). Germline V gene data show CDR1 as SEHNR and CDR2 as FQNEAQ (reference sequence). This CDR3 comprises 15 residues. The germline V and J ends were trimmed by 2 bases and 1 base, with 11 bases remaining between them.

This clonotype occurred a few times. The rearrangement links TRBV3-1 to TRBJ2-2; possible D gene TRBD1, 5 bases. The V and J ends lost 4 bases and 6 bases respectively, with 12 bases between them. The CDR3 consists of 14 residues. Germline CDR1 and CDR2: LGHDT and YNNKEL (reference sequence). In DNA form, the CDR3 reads TGTGCCAGCAGCCCATTTGAACAGGCCGGGGAGCTGTTTTTT. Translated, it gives CASSPFEQAGELFF.

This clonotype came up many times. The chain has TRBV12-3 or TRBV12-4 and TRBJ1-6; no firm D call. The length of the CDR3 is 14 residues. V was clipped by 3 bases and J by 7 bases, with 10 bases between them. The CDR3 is CASSFSQSNSPLHF. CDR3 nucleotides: TGTGCCAGCAGTTTTTCCCAGTCGAATTCACCCCTCCACTTT.

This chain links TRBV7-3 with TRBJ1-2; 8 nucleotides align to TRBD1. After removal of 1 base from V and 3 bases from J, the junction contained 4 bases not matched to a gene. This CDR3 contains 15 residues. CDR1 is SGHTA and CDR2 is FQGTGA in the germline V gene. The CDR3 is CASSLSPGGHYGYTF. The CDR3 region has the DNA TGTGCCAGCAGCTTAAGTCCAGGGGGCCACTATGGCTACACCTTC.

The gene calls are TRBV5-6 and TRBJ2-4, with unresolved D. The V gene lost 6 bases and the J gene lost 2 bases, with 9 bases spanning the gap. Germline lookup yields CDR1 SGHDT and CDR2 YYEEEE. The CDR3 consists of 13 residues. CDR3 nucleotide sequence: TGTGCCAGCACGGCCGTAACCAAAAACATTCAGTACTTC. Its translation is CASTAVTKNIQYF.

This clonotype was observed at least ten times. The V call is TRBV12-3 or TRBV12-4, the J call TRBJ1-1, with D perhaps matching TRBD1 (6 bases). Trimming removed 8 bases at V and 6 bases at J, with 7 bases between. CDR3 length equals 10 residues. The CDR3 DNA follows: TGTGCCAGCGGGGGCGCTGAAGCTTTCTTT. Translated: CASGGAEAFF.

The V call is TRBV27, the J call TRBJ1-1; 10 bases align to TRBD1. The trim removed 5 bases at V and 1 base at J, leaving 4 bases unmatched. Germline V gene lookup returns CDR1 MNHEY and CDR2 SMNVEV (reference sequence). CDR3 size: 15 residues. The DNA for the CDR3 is TGTGCCAGCAGTCCGGGACAGGGGACGAACACTGAAGCTTTCTTT. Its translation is CASSPGQGTNTEAFF.

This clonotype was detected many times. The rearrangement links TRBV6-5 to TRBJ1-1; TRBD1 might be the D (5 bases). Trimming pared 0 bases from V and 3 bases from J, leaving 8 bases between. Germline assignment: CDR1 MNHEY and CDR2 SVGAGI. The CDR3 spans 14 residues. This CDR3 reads CASSYSRGDTEAFF. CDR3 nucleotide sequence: TGTGCCAGCAGTTACTCGAGAGGGGACACTGAAGCTTTCTTT.

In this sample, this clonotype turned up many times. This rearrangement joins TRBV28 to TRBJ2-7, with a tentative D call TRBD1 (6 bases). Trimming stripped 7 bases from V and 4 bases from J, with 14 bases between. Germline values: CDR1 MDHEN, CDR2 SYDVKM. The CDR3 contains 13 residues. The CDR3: CASIEGVGYEQYF. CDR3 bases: TGTGCCAGCATTGAGGGGGTGGGTTACGAGCAGTACTTC. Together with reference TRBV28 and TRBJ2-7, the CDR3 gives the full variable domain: DVKVTQSSRYLVKRTGEKVFLECVQDMDHENMFWYRQDPGLGLRLIYFSYDVKMKEKGDIPEGYSVSREKKERFSLILESASTNQTSMYLCASIEGVGYEQYFGPGTRLTVT.

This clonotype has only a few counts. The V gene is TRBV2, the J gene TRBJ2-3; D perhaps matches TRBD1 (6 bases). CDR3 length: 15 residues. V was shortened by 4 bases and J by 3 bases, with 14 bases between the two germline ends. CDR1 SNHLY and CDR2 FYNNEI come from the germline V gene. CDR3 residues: CASSVQTGGTDTQYF. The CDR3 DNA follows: TGTGCCAGCAGTGTTCAGACAGGAGGAACAGATACGCAGTATTTT.

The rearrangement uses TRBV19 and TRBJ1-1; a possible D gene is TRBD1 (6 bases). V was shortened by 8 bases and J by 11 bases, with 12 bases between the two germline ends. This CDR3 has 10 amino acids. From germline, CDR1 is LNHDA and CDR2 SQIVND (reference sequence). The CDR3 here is CASLQGFAFF. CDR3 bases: TGTGCCAGTTTACAGGGTTTCGCTTTCTTT.

CDR3 bases: TGTGCCATCAGAGAGACCGCGGAGGGCTATGGCTACACCTTC. This gives the protein CAIRETAEGYGYTF. The gene calls are TRBV10-3 and TRBJ1-2, with D unresolved. Trimming left V 6 bases short and J 4 bases short, with 15 bases between. There are 14 residues in the CDR3. Germline values: CDR1 ENHRY, CDR2 SYGVKD.

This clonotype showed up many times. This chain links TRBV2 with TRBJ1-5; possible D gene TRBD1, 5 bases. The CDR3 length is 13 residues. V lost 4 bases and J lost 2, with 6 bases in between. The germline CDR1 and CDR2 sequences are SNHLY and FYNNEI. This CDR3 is CASSATGNQPQHF. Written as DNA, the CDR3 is TGTGCCAGCAGTGCGACAGGCAATCAGCCCCAGCATTTT.

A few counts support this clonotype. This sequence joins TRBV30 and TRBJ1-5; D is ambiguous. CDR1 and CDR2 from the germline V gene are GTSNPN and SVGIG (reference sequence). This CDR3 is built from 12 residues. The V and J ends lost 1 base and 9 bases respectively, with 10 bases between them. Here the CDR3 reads CAWSEPGRPQHF. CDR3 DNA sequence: TGTGCCTGGAGTGAGCCGGGGAGGCCCCAGCATTTT.

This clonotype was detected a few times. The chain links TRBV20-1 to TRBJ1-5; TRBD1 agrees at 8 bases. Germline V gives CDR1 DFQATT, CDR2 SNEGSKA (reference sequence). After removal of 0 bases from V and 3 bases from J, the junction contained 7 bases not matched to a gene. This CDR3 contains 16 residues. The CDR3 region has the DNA TGCAGTGCTAGAGATCTAGGGACAGGCTTCAATCAGCCCCAGCATTTT. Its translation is CSARDLGTGFNQPQHF.

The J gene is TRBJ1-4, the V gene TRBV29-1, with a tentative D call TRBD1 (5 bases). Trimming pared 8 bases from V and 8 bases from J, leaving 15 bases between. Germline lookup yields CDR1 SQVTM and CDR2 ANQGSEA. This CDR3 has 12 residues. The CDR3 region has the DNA TGCAGCATGAGGGGCCGGGCCGAAAAACTGTTTTTT. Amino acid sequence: CSMRGRAEKLFF.

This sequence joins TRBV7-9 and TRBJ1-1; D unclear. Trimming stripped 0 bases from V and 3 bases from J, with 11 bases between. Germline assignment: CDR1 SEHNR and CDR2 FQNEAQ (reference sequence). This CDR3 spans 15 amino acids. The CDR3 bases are TGTGCCAGCAGCTTAGCTAGTTGGCAAGACACTGAAGCTTTCTTT. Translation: CASSLASWQDTEAFF.

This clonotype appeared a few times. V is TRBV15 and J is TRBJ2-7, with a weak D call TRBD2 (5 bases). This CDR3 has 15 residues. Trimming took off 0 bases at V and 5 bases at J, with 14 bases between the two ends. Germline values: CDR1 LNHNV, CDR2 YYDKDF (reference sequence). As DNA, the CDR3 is TGTGCCACCAGCAGAGATGGTACTAGAAGAAACGAGCAGTACTTC. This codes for CATSRDGTRRNEQYF.